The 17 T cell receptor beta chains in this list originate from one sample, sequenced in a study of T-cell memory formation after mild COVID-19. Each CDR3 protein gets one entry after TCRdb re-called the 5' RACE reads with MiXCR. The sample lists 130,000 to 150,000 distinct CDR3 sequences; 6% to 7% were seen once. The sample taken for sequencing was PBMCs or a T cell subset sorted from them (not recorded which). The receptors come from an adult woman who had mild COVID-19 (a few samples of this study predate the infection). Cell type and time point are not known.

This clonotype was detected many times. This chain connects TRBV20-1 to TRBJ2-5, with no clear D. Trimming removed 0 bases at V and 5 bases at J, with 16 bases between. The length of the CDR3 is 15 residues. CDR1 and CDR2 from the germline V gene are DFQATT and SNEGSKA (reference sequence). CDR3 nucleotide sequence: TGCAGTGCTAGAGATGGGCGAAGTAATCAGGAGACCCAGTACTTC. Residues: CSARDGRSNQETQYF.

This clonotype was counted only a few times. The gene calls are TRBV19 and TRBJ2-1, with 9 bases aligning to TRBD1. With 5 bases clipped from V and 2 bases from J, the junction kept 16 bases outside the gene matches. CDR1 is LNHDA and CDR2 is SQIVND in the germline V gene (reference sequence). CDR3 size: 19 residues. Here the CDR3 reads CASSPWGKLGQGPYNEQFF. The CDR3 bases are TGTGCCAGTAGTCCCTGGGGGAAACTTGGACAGGGGCCCTACAATGAGCAGTTCTTC.

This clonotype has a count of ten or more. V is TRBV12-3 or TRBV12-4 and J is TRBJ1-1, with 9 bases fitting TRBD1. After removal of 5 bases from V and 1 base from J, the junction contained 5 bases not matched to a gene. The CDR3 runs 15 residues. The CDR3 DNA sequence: TGTGCCAGCAGTGCCACAGGGGGCGGGAACACTGAAGCTTTCTTT. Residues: CASSATGGGNTEAFF.

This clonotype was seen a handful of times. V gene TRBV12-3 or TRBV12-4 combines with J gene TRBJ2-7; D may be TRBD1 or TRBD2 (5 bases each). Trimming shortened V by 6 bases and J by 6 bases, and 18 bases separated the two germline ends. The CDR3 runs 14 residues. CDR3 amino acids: CASSAPGPVLEQYF. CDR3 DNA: TGTGCCAGCAGCGCCCCGGGACCAGTACTCGAGCAGTACTTC.

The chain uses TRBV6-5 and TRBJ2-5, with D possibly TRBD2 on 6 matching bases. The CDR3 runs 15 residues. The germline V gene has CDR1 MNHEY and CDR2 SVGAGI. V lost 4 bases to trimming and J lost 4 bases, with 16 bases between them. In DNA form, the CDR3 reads TGTGCCAGCAGTTCAACGACCAGGAGGGGAGAGACCCAGTACTTC. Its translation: CASSSTTRRGETQYF.

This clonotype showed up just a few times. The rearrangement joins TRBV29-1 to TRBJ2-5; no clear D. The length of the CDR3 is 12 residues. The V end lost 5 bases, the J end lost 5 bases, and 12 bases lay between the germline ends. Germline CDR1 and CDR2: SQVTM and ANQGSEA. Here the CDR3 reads CSVCDPGETQYF. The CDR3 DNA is TGCAGCGTTTGCGACCCCGGGGAGACCCAGTACTTC.

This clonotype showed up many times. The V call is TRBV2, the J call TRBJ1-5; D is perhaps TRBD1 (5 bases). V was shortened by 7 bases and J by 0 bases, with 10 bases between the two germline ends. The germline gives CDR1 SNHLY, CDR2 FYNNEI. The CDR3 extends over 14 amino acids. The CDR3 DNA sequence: TGTGCCAGCAACGAGGACATTAGCAATCAGCCCCAGCATTTT. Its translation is CASNEDISNQPQHF. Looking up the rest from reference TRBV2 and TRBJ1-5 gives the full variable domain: EPEVTQTPSHQVTQMGQEVILRCVPISNHLYFYWYRQILGQKVEFLVSFYNNEISEKSEIFDDQFSVERPDGSNFTLKIRSTKLEDSAMYFCASNEDISNQPQHFGDGTRLSIL.

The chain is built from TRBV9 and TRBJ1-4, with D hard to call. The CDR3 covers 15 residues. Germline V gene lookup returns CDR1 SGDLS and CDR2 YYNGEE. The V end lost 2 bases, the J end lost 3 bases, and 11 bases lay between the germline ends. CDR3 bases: TGTGCCAGCAGCGTCGGAACGGTCTCTAATGAAAAACTGTTTTTT. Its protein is CASSVGTVSNEKLFF.

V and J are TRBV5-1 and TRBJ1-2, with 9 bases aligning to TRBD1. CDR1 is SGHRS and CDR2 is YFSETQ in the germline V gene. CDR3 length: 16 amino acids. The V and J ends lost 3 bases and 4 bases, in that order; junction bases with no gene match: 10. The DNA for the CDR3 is TGCGCCAGCAGCTGGGAGACAGGGGGAAGTGGCTATGGCTACACCTTC. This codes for CASSWETGGSGYGYTF.

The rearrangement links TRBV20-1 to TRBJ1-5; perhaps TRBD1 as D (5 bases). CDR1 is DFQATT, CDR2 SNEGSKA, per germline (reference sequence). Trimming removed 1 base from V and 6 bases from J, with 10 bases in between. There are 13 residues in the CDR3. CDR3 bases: TGCAGTGCTAGAGCCCCAGGGATTCAGCCCCAGCATTTT. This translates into CSARAPGIQPQHF.

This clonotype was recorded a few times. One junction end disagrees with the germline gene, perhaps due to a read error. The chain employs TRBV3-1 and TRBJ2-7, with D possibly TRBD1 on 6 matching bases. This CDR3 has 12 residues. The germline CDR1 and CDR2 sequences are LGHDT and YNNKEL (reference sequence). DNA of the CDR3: TGTGCCAGCAGTCCCCAGGGGAGCGAGCATTACTTC. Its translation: CASSPQGSEHYF.

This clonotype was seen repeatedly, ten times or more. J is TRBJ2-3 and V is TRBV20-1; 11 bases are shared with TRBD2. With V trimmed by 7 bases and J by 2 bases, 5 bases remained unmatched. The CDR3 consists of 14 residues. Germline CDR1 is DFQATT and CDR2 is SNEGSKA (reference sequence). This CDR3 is CSDQTSGATDTQYF. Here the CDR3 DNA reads TGCAGTGACCAGACTAGCGGGGCCACAGATACGCAGTATTTT.

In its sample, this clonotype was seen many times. CDR3 residues: CASSLGSGTRDYEQYF. DNA of the CDR3: TGCGCCAGCAGCTTGGGATCCGGGACTAGGGACTACGAGCAGTACTTC. The chain recombines TRBV5-1 with TRBJ2-7; 8 nucleotides agree with TRBD2. From germline, CDR1 is SGHRS and CDR2 YFSETQ. Trimming at V came to 0 bases and at J to 3 bases, leaving 8 bases not matched to a gene. The CDR3 spans 16 residues.

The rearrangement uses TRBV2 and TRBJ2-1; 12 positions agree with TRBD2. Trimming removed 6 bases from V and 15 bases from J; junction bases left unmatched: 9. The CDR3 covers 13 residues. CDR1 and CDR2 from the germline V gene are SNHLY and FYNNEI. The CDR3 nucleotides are TGTGCCAGCAGCGCTGGACTAGCGGGAAATAGGTTCTTC. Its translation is CASSAGLAGNRFF.

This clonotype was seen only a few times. The CDR3 sequence: CASSLIRETEAFF. As DNA, the CDR3 is TGCGCCAGCAGCCTCATCAGGGAGACTGAAGCTTTCTTT. The J gene is TRBJ1-1, the V gene TRBV5-1; a possible D gene is TRBD1 (5 bases). The CDR3 is 13 amino acids. V was pared by 4 bases and J by 5 bases, with 12 bases between. Per the germline V gene, CDR1 is SGHRS and CDR2 is YFSETQ.

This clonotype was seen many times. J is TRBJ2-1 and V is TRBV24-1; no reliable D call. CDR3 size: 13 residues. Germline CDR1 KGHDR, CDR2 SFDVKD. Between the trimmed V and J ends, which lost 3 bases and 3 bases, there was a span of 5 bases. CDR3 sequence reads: CATSDGLYNEQFF. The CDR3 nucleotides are TGTGCCACCAGTGATGGTCTCTACAATGAGCAGTTCTTC.

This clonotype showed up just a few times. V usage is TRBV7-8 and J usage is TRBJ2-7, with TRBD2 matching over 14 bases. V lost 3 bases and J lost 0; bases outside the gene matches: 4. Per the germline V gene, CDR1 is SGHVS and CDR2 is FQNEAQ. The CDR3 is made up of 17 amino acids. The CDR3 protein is CASSLGLAGVTSYEQYF. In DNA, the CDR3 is TGTGCCAGCAGCTTGGGACTAGCGGGAGTTACCTCCTACGAGCAGTACTTC. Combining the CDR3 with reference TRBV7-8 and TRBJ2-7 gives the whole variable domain GAGVSQSPRYKVAKRGQDVALRCDPISGHVSLFWYQQALGQGPEFLTYFQNEAQLDKSGLPSDRFFAERPEGSVSTLKIQRTQQEDSAVYLCASSLGLAGVTSYEQYFGPGTRLTVT.